Reported below is one T cell receptor beta chain. The data are from a study of shared clonotypes between healthy human individuals. Study in general: Aged 18 to 49, the donors were two women and a few men.

CDR1 is SGHTA and CDR2 is FQGNSA in the germline V gene. The V and J ends lost 4 bases and 0 bases, in that order; junction bases with no gene match: 6. The CDR3 consists of 15 residues. Assay: immunoSEQ multiplex PCR; the TCRdb copy retains only in-frame clones and omits some. Found here are roughly 2,300,000 clones, around 90% of them singletons; the top ten hold more than 0.35%. The chain has TRBV7-2 and TRBJ2-7; 7 positions match TRBD2. This receptor was obtained from a man younger than 35 in good health. Some clones in this sample may be carry-over from other donors' samples. Sequences were obtained from naive CD4+ T cells from PBMCs. Sample subset: CD45RA+ positively selected. The CDR3 region is CASSSRGVSSYEQYF. CDR3 sequence (DNA): TGTGCCAGCAGCTCCCGGGGGGTCAGCTCCTACGAGCAGTACTTC.